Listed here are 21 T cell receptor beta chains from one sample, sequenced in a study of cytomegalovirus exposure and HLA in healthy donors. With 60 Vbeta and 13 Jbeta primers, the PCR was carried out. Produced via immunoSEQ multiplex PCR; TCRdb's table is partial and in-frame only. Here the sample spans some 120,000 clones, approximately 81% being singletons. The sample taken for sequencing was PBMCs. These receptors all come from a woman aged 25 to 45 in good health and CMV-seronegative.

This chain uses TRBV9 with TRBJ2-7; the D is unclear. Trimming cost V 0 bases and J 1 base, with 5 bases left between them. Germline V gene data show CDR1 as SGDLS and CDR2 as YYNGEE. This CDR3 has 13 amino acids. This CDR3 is CASSVGASYEQYF. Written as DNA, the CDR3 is TGTGCCAGCAGCGTAGGTGCGTCCTACGAGCAGTACTTC. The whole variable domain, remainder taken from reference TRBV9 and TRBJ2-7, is DSGVTQTPKHLITATGQRVTLRCSPRSGDLSVYWYQQSLDQGLQFLIQYYNGEERAKGNILERFSAQQFPDLHSELNLSSLELGDSALYFCASSVGASYEQYFGPGTRLTVT.

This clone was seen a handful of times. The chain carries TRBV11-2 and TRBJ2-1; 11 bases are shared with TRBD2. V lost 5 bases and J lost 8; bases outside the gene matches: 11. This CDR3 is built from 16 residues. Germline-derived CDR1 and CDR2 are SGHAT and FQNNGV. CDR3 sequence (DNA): TGTGCCAGCAGCGTAACTAGCGGGAGCGGAGTCGATGAGCAGTTCTTC. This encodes CASSVTSGSGVDEQFF.

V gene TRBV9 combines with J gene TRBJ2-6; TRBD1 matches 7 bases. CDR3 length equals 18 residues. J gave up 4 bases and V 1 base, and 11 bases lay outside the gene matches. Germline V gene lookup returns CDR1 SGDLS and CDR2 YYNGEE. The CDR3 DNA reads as TGTGCCAGCAGCGTAACCCCGACAGGGACCTCAGGGGCCAACGTCCTGACTTTC. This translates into CASSVTPTGTSGANVLTF.

The CDR3 region has the DNA TGTGCCAGCAGCCAGGTAAACACAGATACGCAGTATTTT. Encoded protein: CASSQVNTDTQYF. The chain recombines TRBV28 with TRBJ2-3; D unclear. In germline, CDR1 is MDHEN, CDR2 SYDVKM. This CDR3 has 13 amino acids. The V and J ends lost 6 bases and 2 bases respectively, with 9 bases between them.

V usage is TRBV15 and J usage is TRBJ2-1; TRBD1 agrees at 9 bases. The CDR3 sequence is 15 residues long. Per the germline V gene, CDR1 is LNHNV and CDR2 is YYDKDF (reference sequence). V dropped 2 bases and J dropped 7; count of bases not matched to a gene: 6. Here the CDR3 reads CATSRLGTGRNEQFF. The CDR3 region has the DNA TGTGCCACCAGCAGACTAGGGACAGGGCGTAATGAGCAGTTCTTC.

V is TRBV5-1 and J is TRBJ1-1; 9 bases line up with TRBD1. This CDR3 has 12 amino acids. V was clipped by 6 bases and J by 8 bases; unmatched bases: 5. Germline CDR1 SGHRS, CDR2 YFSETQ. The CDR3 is CASKDGTGEAFF. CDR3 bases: TGCGCCAGCAAGGATGGGACAGGGGAAGCTTTCTTT.

CDR3 protein: CASSESLATTGELFF. The CDR3 nucleotides are TGCGCCAGCAGTGAAAGTCTAGCGACCACCGGGGAGCTGTTTTTT. The chain combines TRBV10-2 with TRBJ2-2, with a possible D match to TRBD2 (6 bases). The V end lost 3 bases, the J end lost 4 bases, and 12 bases lay between the germline ends. The CDR3 consists of 15 residues. Germline assignment: CDR1 WSHSY and CDR2 SAAADI.

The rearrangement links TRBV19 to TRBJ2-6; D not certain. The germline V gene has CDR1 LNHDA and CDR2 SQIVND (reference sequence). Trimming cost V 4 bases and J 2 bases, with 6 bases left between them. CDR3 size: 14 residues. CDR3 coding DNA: TGTGCCAGTAGTACGAGTGCTGGGGCCAACGTCCTGACTTTC. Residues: CASSTSAGANVLTF. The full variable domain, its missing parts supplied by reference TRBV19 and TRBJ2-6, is DGGITQSPKYLFRKEGQNVTLSCEQNLNHDAMYWYRQDPGQGLRLIYYSQIVNDFQKGDIAEGYSVSREKKESFPLTVTSAQKNPTAFYLCASSTSAGANVLTFGAGSRLTVL.

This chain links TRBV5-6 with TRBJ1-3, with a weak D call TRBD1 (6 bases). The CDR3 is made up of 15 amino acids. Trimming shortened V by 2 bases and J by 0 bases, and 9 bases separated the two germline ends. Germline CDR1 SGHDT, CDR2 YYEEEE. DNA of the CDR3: TGTGCCAGCAGCTTACAGGGCACCTCTGGAAACACCATATATTTT. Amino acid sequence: CASSLQGTSGNTIYF.

CDR3 region: CASSLAGEAGANVLTF. The CDR3 bases are TGCGCCAGCAGCTTGGCCGGGGAGGCTGGGGCCAACGTCCTGACTTTC. This chain links TRBV5-1 with TRBJ2-6; D perhaps matches TRBD2 (6 bases). Trimming left V 0 bases short and J 2 bases short, with 9 bases between. CDR1 SGHRS and CDR2 YFSETQ come from the germline V gene. CDR3 length equals 16 residues.

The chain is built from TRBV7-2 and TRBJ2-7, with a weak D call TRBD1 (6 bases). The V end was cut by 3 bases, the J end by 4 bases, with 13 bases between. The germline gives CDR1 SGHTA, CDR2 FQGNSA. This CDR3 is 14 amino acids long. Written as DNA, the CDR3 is TGTGCCAGCAGCTTCGGGGCAGGGGCATACGAGCAGTACTTC. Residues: CASSFGAGAYEQYF.

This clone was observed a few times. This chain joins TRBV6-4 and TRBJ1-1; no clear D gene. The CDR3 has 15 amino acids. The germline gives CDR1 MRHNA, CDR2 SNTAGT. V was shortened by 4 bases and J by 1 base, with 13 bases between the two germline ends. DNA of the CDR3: TGTGCCAGCAGTGCCCTCGGACTACCGAACACTGAAGCTTTCTTT. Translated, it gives CASSALGLPNTEAFF.

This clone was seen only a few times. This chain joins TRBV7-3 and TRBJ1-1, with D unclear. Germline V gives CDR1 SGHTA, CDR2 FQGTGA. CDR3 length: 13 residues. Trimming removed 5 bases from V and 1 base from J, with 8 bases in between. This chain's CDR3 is CASSLTSNTEAFF. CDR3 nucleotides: TGTGCCAGCAGCCTCACTTCGAACACTGAAGCTTTCTTT. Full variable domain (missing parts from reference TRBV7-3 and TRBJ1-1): GAGVSQTPSNKVTEKGKYVELRCDPISGHTALYWYRQSLGQGPEFLIYFQGTGAADDSGLPNDRFFAVRPEGSVSTLKIQRTERGDSAVYLCASSLTSNTEAFFGQGTRLTVV.

The CDR3 here is CASSPRTSGGNNEQFF. DNA of the CDR3: TGTGCCAGCAGCCCTCGGACTAGCGGGGGGAACAATGAGCAGTTCTTC. The chain links TRBV7-9 to TRBJ2-1, with 14 bases aligning to TRBD2. In germline, CDR1 is SEHNR, CDR2 FQNEAQ (reference sequence). The CDR3 loop spans 16 amino acids. Trimming took 5 bases from V and 5 from J; bases not matched to a gene: 5.

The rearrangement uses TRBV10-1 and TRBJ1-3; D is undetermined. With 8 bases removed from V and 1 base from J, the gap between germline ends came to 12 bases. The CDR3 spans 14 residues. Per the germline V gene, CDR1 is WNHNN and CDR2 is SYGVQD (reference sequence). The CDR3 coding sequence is TGCGCCAGCGCCCGGAGGGCTTCTGGAAACACCATATATTTT. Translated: CASARRASGNTIYF.

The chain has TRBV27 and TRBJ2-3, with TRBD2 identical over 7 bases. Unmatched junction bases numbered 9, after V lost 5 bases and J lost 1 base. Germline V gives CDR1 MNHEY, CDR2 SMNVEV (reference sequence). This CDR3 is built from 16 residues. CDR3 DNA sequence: TGTGCCAGCAGTCCCATTTGGGCGGGAGGCACAGATACGCAGTATTTT. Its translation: CASSPIWAGGTDTQYF.

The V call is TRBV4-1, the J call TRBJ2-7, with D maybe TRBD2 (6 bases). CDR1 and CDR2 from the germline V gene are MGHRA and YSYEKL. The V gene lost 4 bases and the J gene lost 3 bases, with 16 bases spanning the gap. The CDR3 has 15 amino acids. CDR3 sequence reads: CASSPSSGYIYEQYF. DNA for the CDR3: TGCGCCAGCAGCCCATCGAGCGGGTATATCTACGAGCAGTACTTC.

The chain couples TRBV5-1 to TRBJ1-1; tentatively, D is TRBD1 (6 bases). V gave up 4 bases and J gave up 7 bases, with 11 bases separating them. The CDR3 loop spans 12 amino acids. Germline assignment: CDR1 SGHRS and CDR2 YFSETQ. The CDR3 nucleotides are TGCGCCAGCAGCAGGGGGGAGGGTGAAGCTTTCTTT. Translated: CASSRGEGEAFF.

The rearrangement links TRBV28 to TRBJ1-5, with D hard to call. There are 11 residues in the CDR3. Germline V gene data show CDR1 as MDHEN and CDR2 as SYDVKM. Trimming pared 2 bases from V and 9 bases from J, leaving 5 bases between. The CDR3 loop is CASSLGRPQHF. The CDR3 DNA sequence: TGTGCCAGCAGTTTAGGGCGGCCCCAGCATTTT.

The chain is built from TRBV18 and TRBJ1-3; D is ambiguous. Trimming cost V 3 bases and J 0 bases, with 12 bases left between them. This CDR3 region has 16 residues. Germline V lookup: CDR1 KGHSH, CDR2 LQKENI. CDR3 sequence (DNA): TGTGCCAGCTCACCTTCCCTGACAAGCTCTGGAAACACCATATATTTT. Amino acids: CASSPSLTSSGNTIYF.

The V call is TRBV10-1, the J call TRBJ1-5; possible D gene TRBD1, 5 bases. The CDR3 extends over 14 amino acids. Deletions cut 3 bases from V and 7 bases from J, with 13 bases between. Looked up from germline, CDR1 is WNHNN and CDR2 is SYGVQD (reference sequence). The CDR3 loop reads CASSERGRLQPQHF. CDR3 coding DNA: TGCGCCAGCAGTGAAAGGGGAAGGTTACAGCCCCAGCATTTT.